This T cell receptor beta chain was captured in a study of cytomegalovirus exposure and HLA in healthy donors. The study ran its PCR with 60 Vbeta and 13 Jbeta primers. Repertoires were generated with immunoSEQ multiplex PCR, while TCRdb's copy carries only in-frame clones and drops some. Here the sample spans about 180,000 clones, roughly 80% being singletons. The V gene's germline CDR1 is SGHRS and CDR2 YFSETQ. Trimming at V came to 3 bases and at J to 5 bases, leaving 6 bases not matched to a gene. This CDR3 region has 15 residues. Sequenced material: PBMCs. The sequence was obtained from a man aged 35 to 55 in good health and CMV-seronegative. The J gene is TRBJ1-2, the V gene TRBV5-1, with TRBD1 matching over 11 bases. CDR3 bases: TGCGCCAGCAGCTCCAGCGGGACAGGGGGGTATGGCTACACCTTC. It translates to CASSSSGTGGYGYTF.